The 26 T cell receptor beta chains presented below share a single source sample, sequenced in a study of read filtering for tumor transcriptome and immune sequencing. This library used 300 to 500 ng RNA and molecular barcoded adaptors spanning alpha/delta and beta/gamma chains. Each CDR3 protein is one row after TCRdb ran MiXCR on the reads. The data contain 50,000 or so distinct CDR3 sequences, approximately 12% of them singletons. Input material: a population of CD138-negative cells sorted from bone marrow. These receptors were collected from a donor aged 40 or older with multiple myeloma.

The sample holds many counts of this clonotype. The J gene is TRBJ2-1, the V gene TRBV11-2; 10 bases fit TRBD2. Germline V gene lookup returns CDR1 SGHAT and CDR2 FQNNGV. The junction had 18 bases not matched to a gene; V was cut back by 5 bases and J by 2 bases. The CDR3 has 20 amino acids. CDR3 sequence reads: CASSRKWSSGRRGPYNEQFF. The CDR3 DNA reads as TGTGCCAGCAGCCGTAAGTGGAGTAGCGGGAGGAGGGGACCCTACAATGAGCAGTTCTTC.

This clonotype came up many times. Here the CDR3 DNA reads TGTGCCAGCAGCTTGGACAGGGGCCGAGGGACTGAAGCTTTCTTT. Protein: CASSLDRGRGTEAFF. This sequence joins TRBV7-2 and TRBJ1-1, with 9 bases lining up with TRBD1. This CDR3 is 15 amino acids long. V lost 3 bases to trimming and J lost 5 bases; unmatched junction nucleotides: 7. Germline lookup yields CDR1 SGHTA and CDR2 FQGNSA.

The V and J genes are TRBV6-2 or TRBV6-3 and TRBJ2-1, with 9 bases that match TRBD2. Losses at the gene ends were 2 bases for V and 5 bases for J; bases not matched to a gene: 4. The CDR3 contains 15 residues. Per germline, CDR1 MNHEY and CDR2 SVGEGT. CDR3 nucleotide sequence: TGTGCCAGCAGTTACCCGGGACTAGCAAACAATGAGCAGTTCTTC. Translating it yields CASSYPGLANNEQFF.

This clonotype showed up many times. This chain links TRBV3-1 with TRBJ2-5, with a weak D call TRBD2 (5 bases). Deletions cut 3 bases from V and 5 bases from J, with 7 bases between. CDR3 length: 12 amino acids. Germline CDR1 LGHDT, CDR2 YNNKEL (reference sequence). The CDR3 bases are TGTGCCAGCAGCCATAGAGGGGAGACCCAGTACTTC. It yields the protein CASSHRGETQYF.

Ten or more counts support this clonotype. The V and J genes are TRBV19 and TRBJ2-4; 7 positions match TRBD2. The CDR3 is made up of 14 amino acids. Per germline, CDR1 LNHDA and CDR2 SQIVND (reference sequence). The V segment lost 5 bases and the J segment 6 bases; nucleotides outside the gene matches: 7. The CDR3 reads CASSPAGVGNIQYF. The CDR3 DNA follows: TGTGCCAGTAGTCCCGCGGGAGTAGGAAACATTCAGTACTTC.

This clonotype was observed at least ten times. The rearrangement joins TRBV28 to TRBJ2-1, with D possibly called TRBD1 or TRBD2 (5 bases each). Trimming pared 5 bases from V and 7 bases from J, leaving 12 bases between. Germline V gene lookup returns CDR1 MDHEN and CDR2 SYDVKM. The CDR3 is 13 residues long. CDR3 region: CASSGTVENEQFF. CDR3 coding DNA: TGTGCCAGCAGTGGGACGGTCGAAAATGAGCAGTTCTTC.

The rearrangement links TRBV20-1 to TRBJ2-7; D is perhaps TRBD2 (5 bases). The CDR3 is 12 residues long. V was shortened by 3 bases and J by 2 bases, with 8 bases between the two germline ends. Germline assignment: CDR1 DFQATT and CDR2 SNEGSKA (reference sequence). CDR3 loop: CSASRLPYEQYF. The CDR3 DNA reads TGCAGTGCTAGTCGACTACCCTACGAGCAGTACTTC.

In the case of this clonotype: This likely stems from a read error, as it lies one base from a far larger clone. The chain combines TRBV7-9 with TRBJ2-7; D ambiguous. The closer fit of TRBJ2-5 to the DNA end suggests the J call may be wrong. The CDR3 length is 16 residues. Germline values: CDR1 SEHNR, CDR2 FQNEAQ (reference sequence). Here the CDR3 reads CASSLAYPVSQKTQYF. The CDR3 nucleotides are TGTGCCAGCAGCTTAGCGTACCCTGTGAGCCAAAAGACCCAGTACTTC.

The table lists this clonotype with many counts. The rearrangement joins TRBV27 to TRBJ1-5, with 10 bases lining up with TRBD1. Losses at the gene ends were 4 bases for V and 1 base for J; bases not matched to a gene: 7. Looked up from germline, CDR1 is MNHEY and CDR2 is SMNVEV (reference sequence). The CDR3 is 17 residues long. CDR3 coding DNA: TGTGCCAGCAGTTCTCTCCCGGGACAGGGGAGCAATCAGCCCCAGCATTTT. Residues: CASSSLPGQGSNQPQHF.

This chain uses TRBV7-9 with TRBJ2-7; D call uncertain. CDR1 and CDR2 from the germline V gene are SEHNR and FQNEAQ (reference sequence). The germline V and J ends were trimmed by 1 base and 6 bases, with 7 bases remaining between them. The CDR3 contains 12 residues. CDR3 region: CASSLVVGEQYF. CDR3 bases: TGTGCCAGCAGCTTAGTAGTGGGCGAGCAGTACTTC.

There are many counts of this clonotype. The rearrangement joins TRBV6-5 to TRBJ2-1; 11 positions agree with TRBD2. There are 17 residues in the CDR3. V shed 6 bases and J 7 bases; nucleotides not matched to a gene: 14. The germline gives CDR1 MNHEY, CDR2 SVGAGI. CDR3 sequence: CASSHRHILAGVNEQFF. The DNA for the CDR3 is TGTGCCAGCAGCCACCGCCATATACTAGCGGGAGTTAATGAGCAGTTCTTC.

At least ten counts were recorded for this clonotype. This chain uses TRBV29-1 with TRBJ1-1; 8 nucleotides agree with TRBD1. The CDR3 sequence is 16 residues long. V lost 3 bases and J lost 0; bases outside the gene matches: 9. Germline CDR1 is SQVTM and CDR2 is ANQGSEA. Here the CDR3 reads CSVEAEDRAMNTEAFF. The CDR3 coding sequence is TGCAGCGTTGAGGCTGAGGACAGGGCCATGAACACTGAAGCTTTCTTT.

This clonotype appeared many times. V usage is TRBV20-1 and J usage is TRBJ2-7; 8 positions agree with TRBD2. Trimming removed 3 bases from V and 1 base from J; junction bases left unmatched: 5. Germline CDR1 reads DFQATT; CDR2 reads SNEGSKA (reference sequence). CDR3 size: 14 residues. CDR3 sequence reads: CSASRLAGSYEQYF. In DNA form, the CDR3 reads TGCAGTGCTAGTCGGCTAGCGGGTTCCTACGAGCAGTACTTC.

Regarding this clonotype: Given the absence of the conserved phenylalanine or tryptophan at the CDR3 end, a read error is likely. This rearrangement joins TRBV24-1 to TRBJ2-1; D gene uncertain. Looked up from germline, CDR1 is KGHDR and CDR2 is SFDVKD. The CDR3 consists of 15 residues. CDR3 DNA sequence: TGTGCCACCAGTGATCCGGGCCCCTCCTTCAATGAGCAGTTCTCC. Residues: CATSDPGPSFNEQFS.

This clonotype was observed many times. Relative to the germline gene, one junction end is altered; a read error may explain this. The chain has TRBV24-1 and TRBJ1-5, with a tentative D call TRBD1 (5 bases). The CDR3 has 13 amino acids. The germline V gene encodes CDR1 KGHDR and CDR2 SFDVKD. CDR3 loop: CATSREFYQPQQF. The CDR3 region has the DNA TGTGCCACCAGCAGGGAGTTCTATCAGCCCCAGCAATTT.

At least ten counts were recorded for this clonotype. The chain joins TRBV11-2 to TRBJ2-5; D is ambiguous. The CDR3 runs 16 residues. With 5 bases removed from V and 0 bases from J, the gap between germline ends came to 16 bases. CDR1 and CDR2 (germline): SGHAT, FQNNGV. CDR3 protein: CASSPPGGSYQETQYF. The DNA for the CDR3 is TGTGCCAGCAGCCCGCCAGGCGGATCGTACCAAGAGACCCAGTACTTC.

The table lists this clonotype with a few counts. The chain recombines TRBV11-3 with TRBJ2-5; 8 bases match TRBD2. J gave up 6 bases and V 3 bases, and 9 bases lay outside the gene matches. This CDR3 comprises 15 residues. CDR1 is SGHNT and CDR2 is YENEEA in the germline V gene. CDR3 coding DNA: TGTGCCAGCAGCTTTAGTGGCGGGGGGAGTAAGACCCAGTACTTC. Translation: CASSFSGGGSKTQYF.

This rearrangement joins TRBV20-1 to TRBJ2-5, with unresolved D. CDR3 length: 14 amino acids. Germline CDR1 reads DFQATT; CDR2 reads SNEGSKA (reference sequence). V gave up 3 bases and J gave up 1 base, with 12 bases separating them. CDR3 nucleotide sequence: TGCAGTGCTAGGACGGAGAGACTCCAAGAGACCCAGTACTTC. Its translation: CSARTERLQETQYF.

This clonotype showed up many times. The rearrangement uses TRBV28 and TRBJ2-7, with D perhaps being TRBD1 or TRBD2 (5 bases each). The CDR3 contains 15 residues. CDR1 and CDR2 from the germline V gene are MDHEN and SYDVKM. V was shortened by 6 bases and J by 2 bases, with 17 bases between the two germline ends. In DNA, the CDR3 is TGTGCCAGCAGACCCGGGACCACGGGTACCTACGAGCAGTACTTC. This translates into CASRPGTTGTYEQYF. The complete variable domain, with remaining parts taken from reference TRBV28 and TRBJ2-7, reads DVKVTQSSRYLVKRTGEKVFLECVQDMDHENMFWYRQDPGLGLRLIYFSYDVKMKEKGDIPEGYSVSREKKERFSLILESASTNQTSMYLCASRPGTTGTYEQYFGPGTRLTVT.

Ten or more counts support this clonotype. The CDR3 is CASSPPGGGLRGQYF. CDR3 sequence (DNA): TGTGCCAGCAGCCCCCCGGGAGGGGGCCTACGAGGGCAGTACTTC. This chain joins TRBV5-6 and TRBJ2-7, with D perhaps matching TRBD2 (8 bases). The CDR3 is 15 amino acids. V lost 4 bases and J 9 bases, leaving 23 bases between the germline ends. Looked up from germline, CDR1 is SGHDT and CDR2 is YYEEEE.

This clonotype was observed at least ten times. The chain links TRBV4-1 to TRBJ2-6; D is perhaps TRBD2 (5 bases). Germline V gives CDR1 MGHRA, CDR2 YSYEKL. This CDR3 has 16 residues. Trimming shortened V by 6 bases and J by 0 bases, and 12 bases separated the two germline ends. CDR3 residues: CASSREGFSGANVLTF. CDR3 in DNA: TGCGCCAGCAGTCGAGAGGGCTTCTCTGGGGCCAACGTCCTGACTTTC.

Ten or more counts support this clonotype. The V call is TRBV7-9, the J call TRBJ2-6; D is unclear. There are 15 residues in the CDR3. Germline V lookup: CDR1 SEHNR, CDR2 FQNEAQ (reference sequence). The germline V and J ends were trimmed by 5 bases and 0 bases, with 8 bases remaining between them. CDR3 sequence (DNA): TGTGCCAGCAGCCCTCTTTTCTCTGGGGCCAACGTCCTGACTTTC. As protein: CASSPLFSGANVLTF.

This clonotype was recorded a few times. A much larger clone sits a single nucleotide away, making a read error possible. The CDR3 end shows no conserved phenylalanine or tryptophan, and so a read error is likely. The CDR3 here is CASSLGRGSTEAFL. Here the CDR3 DNA reads TGTGCCAGCAGCTTAGGTCGGGGGTCCACTGAAGCTTTCTTA. The chain is built from TRBV7-2 and TRBJ1-1; D possibly corresponds to TRBD1 (5 bases). Trimming removed 1 base from V and 4 bases from J, with 10 bases in between. Per the germline V gene, CDR1 is SGHTA and CDR2 is FQGNSA. The CDR3 is 14 residues long.

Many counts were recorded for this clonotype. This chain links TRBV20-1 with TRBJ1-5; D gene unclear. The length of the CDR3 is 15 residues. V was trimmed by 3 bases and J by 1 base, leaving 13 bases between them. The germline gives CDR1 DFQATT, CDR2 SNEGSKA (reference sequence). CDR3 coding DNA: TGCAGTGCTAGCGGCGGCCCGTTGAGCAATCAGCCCCAGCATTTT. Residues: CSASGGPLSNQPQHF.

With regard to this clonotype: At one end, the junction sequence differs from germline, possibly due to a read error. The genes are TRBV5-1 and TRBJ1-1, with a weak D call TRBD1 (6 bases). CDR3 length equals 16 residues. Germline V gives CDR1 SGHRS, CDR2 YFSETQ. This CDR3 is CASSPGGGRKNTEASF. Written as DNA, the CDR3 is TGCGCCAGCAGCCCGGGAGGGGGGCGGAAGAACACTGAAGCTTCCTTT.

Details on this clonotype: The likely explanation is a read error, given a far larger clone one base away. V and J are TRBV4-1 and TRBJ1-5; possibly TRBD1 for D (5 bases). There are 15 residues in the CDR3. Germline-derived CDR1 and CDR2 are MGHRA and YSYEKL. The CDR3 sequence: CASNQDGGTNQPQHF. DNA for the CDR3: TGCGCCAGCAACCAAGATGGGGGGACCAATCAGCCCCAGCATTTT.